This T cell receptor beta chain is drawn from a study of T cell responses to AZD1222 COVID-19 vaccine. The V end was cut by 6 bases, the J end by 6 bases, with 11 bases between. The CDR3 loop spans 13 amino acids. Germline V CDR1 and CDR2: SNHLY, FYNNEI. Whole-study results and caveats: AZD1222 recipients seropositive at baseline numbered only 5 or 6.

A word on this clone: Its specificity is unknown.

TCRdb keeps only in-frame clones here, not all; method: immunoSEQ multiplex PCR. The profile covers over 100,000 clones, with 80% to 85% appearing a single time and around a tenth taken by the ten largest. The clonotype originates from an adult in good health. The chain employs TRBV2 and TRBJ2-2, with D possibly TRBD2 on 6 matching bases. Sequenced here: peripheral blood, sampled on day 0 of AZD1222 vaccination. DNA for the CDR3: TGTGCCAGCAGAGCAGCGGGTGCCGGGGAGCTGTTTTTT. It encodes CASRAAGAGELFF.